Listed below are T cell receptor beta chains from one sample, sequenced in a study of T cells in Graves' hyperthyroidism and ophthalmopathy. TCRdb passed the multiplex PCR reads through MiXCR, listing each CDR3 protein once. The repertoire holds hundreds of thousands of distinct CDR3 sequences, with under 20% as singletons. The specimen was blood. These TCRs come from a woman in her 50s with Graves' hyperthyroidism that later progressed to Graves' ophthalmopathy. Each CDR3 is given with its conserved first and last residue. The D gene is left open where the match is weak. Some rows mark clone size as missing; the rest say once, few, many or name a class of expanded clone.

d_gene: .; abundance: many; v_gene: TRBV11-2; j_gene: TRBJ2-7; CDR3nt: TGTGCCAGCAGCTTAGTGTCGGGGGGCGAGTACGAGCAGTACTTC; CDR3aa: CASSLVSGGEYEQYF
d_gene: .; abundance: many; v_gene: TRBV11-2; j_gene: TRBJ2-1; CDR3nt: TGTGCCAGCAGCTTAGATCCCCTCAGGGTCCCCTACAATGAGCAGTTCTTC; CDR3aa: CASSLDPLRVPYNEQFF
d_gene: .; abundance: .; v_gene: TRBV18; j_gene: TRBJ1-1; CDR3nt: TGTGCCAGCTCACCACGGAGTGAGCGATCCCACACTGAAGCTTTCTTT; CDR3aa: CASSPRSERSHTEAFF
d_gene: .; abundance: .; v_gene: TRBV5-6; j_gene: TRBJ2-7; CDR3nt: TGTGCCAGCAGCTTGGACCGGGACTTCGACTACGAGCAGTACTTC; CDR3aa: CASSLDRDFDYEQYF
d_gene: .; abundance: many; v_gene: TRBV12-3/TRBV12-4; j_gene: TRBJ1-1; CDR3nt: TGTGCCAGCTGTGGGCAGATACTGAACACTGAAGCTTTCTTT; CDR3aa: CASCGQILNTEAFF
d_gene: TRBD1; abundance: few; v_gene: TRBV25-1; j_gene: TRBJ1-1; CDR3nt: TGTGCCAGCAGTGCCTTCACCGGGACAGGGGAGGGCACTGAAGCTTTCTTT; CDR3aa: CASSAFTGTGEGTEAFF
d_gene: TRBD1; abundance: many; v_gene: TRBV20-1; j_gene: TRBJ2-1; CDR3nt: TGCAGTGCCCCGACTCTGGACAGGGTGGGGTATGAGCAGTTCTTC; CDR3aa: CSAPTLDRVGYEQFF
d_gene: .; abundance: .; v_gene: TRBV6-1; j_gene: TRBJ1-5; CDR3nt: TGTGCCAGCAGTTTGACGATCAGCAATCAGCCCCAGCATTTT; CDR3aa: CASSLTISNQPQHF
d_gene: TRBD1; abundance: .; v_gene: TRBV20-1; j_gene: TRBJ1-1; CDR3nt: TGCAGTGCGAAGGGACAGGGGAACACTGAAGCTTTCTTT; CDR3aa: CSAKGQGNTEAFF
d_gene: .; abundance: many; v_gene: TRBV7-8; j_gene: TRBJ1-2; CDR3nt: TGTGCCAAGTGGAGAGTAGTGGGGTATGGCTACACCTTC; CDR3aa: CAKWRVVGYGYTF
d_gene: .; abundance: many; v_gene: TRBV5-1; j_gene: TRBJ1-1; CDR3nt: TGCGCCAGCAGGTTTGTGTCGGGGAACACTGAAGCTTTCTTT; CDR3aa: CASRFVSGNTEAFF
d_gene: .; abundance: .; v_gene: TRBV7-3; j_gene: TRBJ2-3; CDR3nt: TGTGCCAGCAGCACGGGGGTCGGAAACACAGATACGCAGTATTTT; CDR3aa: CASSTGVGNTDTQYF
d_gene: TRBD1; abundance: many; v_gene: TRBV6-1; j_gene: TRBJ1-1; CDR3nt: TGTGCCAGCAGTCATGAACTCATGGGACAGAGGGCTTTCTTT; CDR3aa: CASSHELMGQRAFF
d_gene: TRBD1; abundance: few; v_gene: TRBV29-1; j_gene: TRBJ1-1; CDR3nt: TGCAGCGTTTCGGACAGGCCGAACACTGAAGCTTTCTTT; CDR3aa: CSVSDRPNTEAFF
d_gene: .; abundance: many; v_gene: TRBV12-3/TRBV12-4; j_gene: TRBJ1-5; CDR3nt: TGTGCCAGCAGTCCCCTCAGGTCCAATCAGCCCCAGCATTTT; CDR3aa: CASSPLRSNQPQHF
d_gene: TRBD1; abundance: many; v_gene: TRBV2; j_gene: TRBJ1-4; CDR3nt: TGTGCCAGCAGTGTTCAGGGGGGCGCAGGGGAAAAACTGTTTTTT; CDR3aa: CASSVQGGAGEKLFF
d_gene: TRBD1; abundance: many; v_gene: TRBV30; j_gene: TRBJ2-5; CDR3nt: TGTGCCTGGAGTCGACAGGGGGCAGAGACCCAGTACTTC; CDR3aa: CAWSRQGAETQYF
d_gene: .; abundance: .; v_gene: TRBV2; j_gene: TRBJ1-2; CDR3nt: TGTGCCAGCAGGTTAGCTAACTATGGCTACGCCTTC; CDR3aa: CASRLANYGYAF
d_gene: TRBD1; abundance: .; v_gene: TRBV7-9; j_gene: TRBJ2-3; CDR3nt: TGTGCCAGCAGCTTAGGGACAGGGGGTACCACAGATACGCAGTATTTT; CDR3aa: CASSLGTGGTTDTQYF
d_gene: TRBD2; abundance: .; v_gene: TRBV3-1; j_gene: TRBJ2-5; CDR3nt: TGTGCCAGCAGCCCAGATTCCACTAGCGGGGGCCGGCAAGAGACCCAGTACTTC; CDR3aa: CASSPDSTSGGRQETQYF
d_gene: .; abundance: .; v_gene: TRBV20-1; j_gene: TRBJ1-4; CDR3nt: TGCAGTGCTAGAAACAGGGAGGCAGAAAAACTGTTTTTT; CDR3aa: CSARNREAEKLFF
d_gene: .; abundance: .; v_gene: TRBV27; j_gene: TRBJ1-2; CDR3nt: TGTGCCAGCAGAGGGGGATCTGGCTATGGCTACACCTTC; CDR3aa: CASRGGSGYGYTF
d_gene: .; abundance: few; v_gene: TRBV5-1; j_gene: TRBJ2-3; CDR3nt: TGCGCCAGCAGCTTCCGGAGGGGCACAGATACGCAGTATTTT; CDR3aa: CASSFRRGTDTQYF
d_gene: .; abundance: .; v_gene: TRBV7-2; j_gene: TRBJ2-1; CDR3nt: TGTGCCAGCAGCTTAATTGCGGGGGGGACAGGGGATTACAATGAGCAGTTCTTC; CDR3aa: CASSLIAGGTGDYNEQFF
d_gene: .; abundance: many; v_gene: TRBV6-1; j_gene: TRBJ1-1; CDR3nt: TGTGCCAGCAGTGAAGCGGAGGGGGGGATGAACACTGAAGCTTTCTTT; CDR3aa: CASSEAEGGMNTEAFF
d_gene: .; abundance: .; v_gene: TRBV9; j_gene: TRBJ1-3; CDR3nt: TGTGCCAGCAGCGTAATTCCAGAGGGCTCTGTAGCTGGAAACACCATATATTTT; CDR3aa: CASSVIPEGSVAGNTIYF
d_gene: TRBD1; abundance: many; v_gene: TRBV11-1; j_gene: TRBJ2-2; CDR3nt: TGTGCCAGCAGCTGGGGGACAGGGAACACCGGGGAGCTGTTTTTT; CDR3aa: CASSWGTGNTGELFF
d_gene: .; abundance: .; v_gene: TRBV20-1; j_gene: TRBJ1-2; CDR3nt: TGCAGTGCTAACCCCGGCAGGGTTGGCTACACCTTC; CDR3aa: CSANPGRVGYTF
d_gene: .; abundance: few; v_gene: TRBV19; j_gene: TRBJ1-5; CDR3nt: TGTGCCAGTAGCCAGAACAGGGACCAGCCCCAGCATTTT; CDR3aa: CASSQNRDQPQHF
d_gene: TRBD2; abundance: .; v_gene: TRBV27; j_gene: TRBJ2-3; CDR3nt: TGTGCCAGCAGTCCGTTCTCTAGCGGGGGTACAGATACGCAGTATTTT; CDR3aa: CASSPFSSGGTDTQYF
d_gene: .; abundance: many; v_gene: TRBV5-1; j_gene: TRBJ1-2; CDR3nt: TGCGCCAGCAGCTTGGAGGTGACAACAGGGCGCTATGGCTACACCTTC; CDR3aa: CASSLEVTTGRYGYTF
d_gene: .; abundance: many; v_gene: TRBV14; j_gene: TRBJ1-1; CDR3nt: TGTGCCAGCAGCCTTCCGGGACGCAGGAGCACTGAAGCTTTCTTT; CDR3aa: CASSLPGRRSTEAFF
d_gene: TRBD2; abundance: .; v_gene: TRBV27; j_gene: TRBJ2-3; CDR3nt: TGTGCCAGCAGTCTCCGATTAGCGGGGGGGCCTTCAGATACGCAGTATTTT; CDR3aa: CASSLRLAGGPSDTQYF
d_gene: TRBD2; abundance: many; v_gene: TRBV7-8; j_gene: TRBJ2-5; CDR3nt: TGTGCCACCCGGACTAGCGGGGAGGAGACCCAGTACTTC; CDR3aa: CATRTSGEETQYF
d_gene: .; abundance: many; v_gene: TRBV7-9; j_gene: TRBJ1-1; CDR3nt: TGTGCCAGCACCGGGCCTTTGAACACTGAAGCTTTCTTT; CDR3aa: CASTGPLNTEAFF
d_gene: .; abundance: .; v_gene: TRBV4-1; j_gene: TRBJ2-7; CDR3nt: TGCGCCAGCAGCCAAGGGGTTTCCCGGACCTACGAGCAGTACTTC; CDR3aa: CASSQGVSRTYEQYF
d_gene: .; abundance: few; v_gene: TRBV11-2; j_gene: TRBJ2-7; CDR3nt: TGTGCCAGCAGCTTAGTAGAGGGCGGTTCTTACGAGCAGTACTTC; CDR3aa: CASSLVEGGSYEQYF
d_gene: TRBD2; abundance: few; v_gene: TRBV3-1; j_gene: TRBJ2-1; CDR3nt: TGTGCCACCACTAGCGGGGGCACCTACAATGAGCAGTTCTTC; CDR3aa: CATTSGGTYNEQFF
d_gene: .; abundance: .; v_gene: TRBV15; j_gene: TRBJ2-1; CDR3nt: TGTGCCACCAGAGGTGACGCTAGCTCCTACAATGAGCAGTTCTTC; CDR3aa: CATRGDASSYNEQFF
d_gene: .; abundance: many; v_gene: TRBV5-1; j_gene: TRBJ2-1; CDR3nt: TGTGCCAGCAGCTTAGTGGGCAGCTCCTACAATGAGCAGTTCTTC; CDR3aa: CASSLVGSSYNEQFF
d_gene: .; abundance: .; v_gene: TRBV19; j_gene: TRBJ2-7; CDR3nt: TGTGCCAGTAGTCCCGACTCTAACCCGCGGGAGCAGTACTTC; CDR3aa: CASSPDSNPREQYF
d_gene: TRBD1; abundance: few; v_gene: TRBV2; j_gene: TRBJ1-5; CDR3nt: TGTGCCAGCGGATGGGGAAAGGACAGGGGAATGAGTCAGCCCCAGCATTTT; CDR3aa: CASGWGKDRGMSQPQHF
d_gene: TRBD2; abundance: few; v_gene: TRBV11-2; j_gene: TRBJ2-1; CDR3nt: TGTGCCAGCAGCTTAGTCTCGCTAGCGGGGGATGAGCAGTCCTTC; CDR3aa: CASSLVSLAGDEQSF
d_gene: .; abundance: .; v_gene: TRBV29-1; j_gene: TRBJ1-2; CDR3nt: TGCAGCGTTGGGCACGGAGCTAACTATGGCTACACCTTC; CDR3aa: CSVGHGANYGYTF
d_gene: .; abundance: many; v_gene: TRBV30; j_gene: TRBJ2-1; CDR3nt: TGTGCCCGAAGTAACGTGGGGATCTCCTACAATGAGCAGTTCTTC; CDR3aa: CARSNVGISYNEQFF
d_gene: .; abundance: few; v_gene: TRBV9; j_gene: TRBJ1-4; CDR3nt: TGTGCCAGCAGCGTAGGTCACCAGGGTGCTGAAAAACTGTTTTTT; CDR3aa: CASSVGHQGAEKLFF
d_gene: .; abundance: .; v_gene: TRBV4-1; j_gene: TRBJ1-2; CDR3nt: TGCGCCAGCAGCCTCGCCGAGGGGCGAGAGGTTGGCTACACCTTC; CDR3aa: CASSLAEGREVGYTF
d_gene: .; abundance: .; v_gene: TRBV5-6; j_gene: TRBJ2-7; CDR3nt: TGTGCCAGCAGTCAATCAGTAGGCTACGAGCAGTACTTC; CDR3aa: CASSQSVGYEQYF